These 14 T cell receptor beta chains share one sample of origin, sequenced in a study of cytomegalovirus exposure and HLA in healthy donors. Using immunoSEQ multiplex PCR, the repertoire was profiled, and TCRdb retains in-frame clones only, with some absent. The sample has some 65,000 clones, roughly 96% seen once; the top ten hold more than 2%. The sample comprised PBMCs. The source of these receptors is a man between 18 and 29 years old in good health and CMV-seronegative.

This chain uses TRBV27 with TRBJ1-2, with a possible D match to TRBD1 (6 bases). Germline-derived CDR1 and CDR2 are MNHEY and SMNVEV (reference sequence). The CDR3 has 17 amino acids. Trimming pared 2 bases from V and 6 bases from J, leaving 22 bases between. This chain's CDR3 is CASSLIWGGSHRDGYTF. CDR3 nucleotide sequence: TGTGCCAGCAGTTTAATATGGGGGGGCTCCCACCGGGATGGCTACACCTTC.

V gene TRBV13 combines with J gene TRBJ2-1; D gene uncertain. Per germline, CDR1 PRHDT and CDR2 FYEKMQ (reference sequence). V lost 2 bases and J lost 0, with 14 bases in between. The CDR3 totals 17 residues. The CDR3: CASSLRRIVSSYNEQFF. The DNA for the CDR3 is TGTGCCAGCAGCTTACGTCGAATCGTGAGCTCCTACAATGAGCAGTTCTTC.

The CDR3 DNA reads TGTGCCAGCAGCCCGTCAGGGGGGCATGGCTACACCTTC. Protein: CASSPSGGHGYTF. This chain joins TRBV7-9 and TRBJ1-2, with TRBD1 matching 7 bases. CDR1 is SEHNR and CDR2 is FQNEAQ in the germline V gene (reference sequence). The CDR3 consists of 13 residues. Trimming at V came to 5 bases and at J to 6 bases, leaving 6 bases not matched to a gene.

This sequence joins TRBV5-1 and TRBJ2-7; 7 positions agree with TRBD1. Germline trimming cut 4 bases from V and 6 bases from J; bases unmatched to any gene: 4. CDR3 length: 12 amino acids. The germline gives CDR1 SGHRS, CDR2 YFSETQ. The CDR3 protein is CASSINRGEQYF. The CDR3 nucleotides read TGCGCCAGCAGCATCAACAGGGGCGAGCAGTACTTC.

CDR3 protein: CASSRQTTDTQYF. CDR3 coding DNA: TGTGCCAGCAGTCGACAGACCACAGATACGCAGTATTTT. J is TRBJ2-3 and V is TRBV6-1; a possible D gene is TRBD1 (5 bases). CDR1 and CDR2 from the germline V gene are MNHNS and SASEGT. The germline V and J ends were trimmed by 5 bases and 2 bases, with 8 bases remaining between them. CDR3 length: 13 amino acids.

The rearrangement links TRBV27 to TRBJ2-1; 8 nucleotides align to TRBD2. Unmatched junction bases numbered 3, after V lost 5 bases and J lost 0 bases. This CDR3 has 15 amino acids. CDR1 and CDR2 (germline): MNHEY, SMNVEV (reference sequence). The CDR3 DNA follows: TGTGCCAGCAGTCTCGGGACTAGCTCCTACAATGAGCAGTTCTTC. It encodes CASSLGTSSYNEQFF.

In its sample, this clone was seen once. V and J are TRBV18 and TRBJ2-4, with D possibly TRBD2 on 6 matching bases. The CDR3 has 15 amino acids. Germline assignment: CDR1 KGHSH and CDR2 LQKENI. The V end was cut by 3 bases, the J end by 3 bases, with 12 bases between. This CDR3 reads CASSPTRGDKNIQYF. The CDR3 DNA is TGTGCCAGCTCACCCACGCGGGGTGACAAAAACATTCAGTACTTC.

The chain links TRBV27 to TRBJ2-7; the D gene is possibly TRBD2 (5 bases). Looked up from germline, CDR1 is MNHEY and CDR2 is SMNVEV (reference sequence). V was shortened by 2 bases and J by 5 bases, with 13 bases between the two germline ends. The CDR3 totals 14 residues. The CDR3 loop is CASSLRGPLHEQYF. Written as DNA, the CDR3 is TGTGCCAGCAGTTTAAGAGGGCCGCTCCACGAGCAGTACTTC.

This chain joins TRBV6-1 and TRBJ2-2, with 7 bases aligning to TRBD2. V shed 7 bases, J shed 2 bases, and the junction held 4 bases outside the gene matches. The CDR3 is 14 amino acids. Germline V gene data show CDR1 as MNHNS and CDR2 as SASEGT. For the CDR3, the DNA is TGTGCCAGCACCGCGGGGGTCAACACCGGGGAGCTGTTTTTT. Translating gives CASTAGVNTGELFF.

This chain connects TRBV5-6 to TRBJ1-5, with 10 bases matching TRBD1. The CDR3 runs 15 residues. CDR1 SGHDT and CDR2 YYEEEE come from the germline V gene. After removal of 1 base from V and 6 bases from J, the junction contained 4 bases not matched to a gene. The CDR3 loop reads CASSLRQGAIQPQHF. For the CDR3, the DNA is TGTGCCAGCAGCTTGAGACAGGGGGCGATTCAGCCCCAGCATTTT. Looking up the rest from reference TRBV5-6 and TRBJ1-5 gives the full variable domain: DAGVTQSPTHLIKTRGQQVTLRCSPKSGHDTVSWYQQALGQGPQFIFQYYEEEERQRGNFPDRFSGHQFPNYSSELNVNALLLGDSALYLCASSLRQGAIQPQHFGDGTRLSIL.

This clone was recorded only once. This chain connects TRBV18 to TRBJ2-7; 8 nucleotides line up with TRBD1. The CDR3 spans 16 residues. V lost 4 bases, J lost 3 bases, and 11 bases stayed unmatched. Germline-derived CDR1 and CDR2 are KGHSH and LQKENI. CDR3 sequence reads: CASSLKTGTGNYEQYF. The CDR3 DNA is TGTGCCAGCTCACTTAAGACCGGGACAGGCAACTACGAGCAGTACTTC.

J is TRBJ2-5 and V is TRBV19; tentatively, D is TRBD2 (6 bases). CDR1 LNHDA and CDR2 SQIVND come from the germline V gene (reference sequence). This CDR3 has 15 amino acids. Trimming took off 3 bases at V and 5 bases at J, with 16 bases between the two ends. The CDR3 region has the DNA TGTGCCAGTAGTATGATCGGTCTAGGAGGGGAGACCCAGTACTTC. Its protein product is CASSMIGLGGETQYF. The full variable domain, its missing parts supplied by reference TRBV19 and TRBJ2-5, is DGGITQSPKYLFRKEGQNVTLSCEQNLNHDAMYWYRQDPGQGLRLIYYSQIVNDFQKGDIAEGYSVSREKKESFPLTVTSAQKNPTAFYLCASSMIGLGGETQYFGPGTRLLVL.

V is TRBV7-9 and J is TRBJ1-2, with TRBD1 identical over 10 bases. The CDR3 consists of 15 residues. V dropped 5 bases and J dropped 5; count of bases not matched to a gene: 8. Germline V gene data show CDR1 as SEHNR and CDR2 as FQNEAQ (reference sequence). In DNA form, the CDR3 reads TGTGCCAGCAGCCTCCGGGACAGGGGTAATTATGGCTACACCTTC. The encoded protein is CASSLRDRGNYGYTF.

This sequence joins TRBV9 and TRBJ2-1; 8 positions agree with TRBD2. CDR1 and CDR2 from the germline V gene are SGDLS and YYNGEE. This CDR3 region has 15 residues. J lost 4 bases, V lost 4 bases, and 7 bases had no gene match. The DNA of the CDR3 is TGTGCCAGCAGCACCGGGACTAGGGGATACAATGAGCAGTTCTTC. This encodes CASSTGTRGYNEQFF.